This passage covers 20 T cell receptor beta chains from one sample sequenced in a study of metastatic and nonmetastatic thyroid tumors. MiXCR reprocessed the PCR reads for TCRdb. The table lists about 12,000 clones, roughly a quarter of them singletons. Thyroid surgery had not been preceded by any treatment in any patient. Sequencing was carried out using blood. The receptors come from a male donor with papillary thyroid cancer or a benign thyroid nodule (not recorded which). Some clones in this sample may be carry-over from other donors' samples.

This chain joins TRBV20-1 and TRBJ2-1, with 9 nucleotides matching TRBD1. After removal of 0 bases from V and 4 bases from J, the junction contained 4 bases not matched to a gene. The CDR3 runs to 15 residues. CDR1 and CDR2 from the germline V gene are DFQATT and SNEGSKA (reference sequence). CDR3: CSAREPGQGYNEQFF. In DNA form, the CDR3 reads TGCAGTGCTAGAGAGCCGGGACAGGGATACAATGAGCAGTTCTTC.

This clone was counted once. The genes are TRBV5-1 and TRBJ2-7; D is perhaps TRBD1 (6 bases). The CDR3 sequence is 14 residues long. Germline CDR1 SGHRS, CDR2 YFSETQ. Trimming took 0 bases from V and 2 from J, leaving 9 bases between them. The CDR3 DNA is TGCGCCAGCAGCTTGGCCAGGGGAGCCTACGAGCAGTACTTC. It is translated as CASSLARGAYEQYF. The full variable domain, completed using reference TRBV5-1 and TRBJ2-7, is KAGVTQTPRYLIKTRGQQVTLSCSPISGHRSVSWYQQTPGQGLQFLFEYFSETQRNKGNFPGRFSGRQFSNSRSEMNVSTLELGDSALYLCASSLARGAYEQYFGPGTRLTVT.

The gene calls are TRBV6-1 and TRBJ1-6; TRBD1 matches at 7 bases. Germline trimming cut 6 bases from V and 7 bases from J; bases unmatched to any gene: 3. The CDR3 runs 13 residues. CDR1 MNHNS and CDR2 SASEGT come from the germline V gene. In DNA form, the CDR3 reads TGTGCCAGCAGAGGGACAGCCAATTCACCCCTCCACTTT. This translates into CASRGTANSPLHF.

This clone has a handful of counts. The chain employs TRBV2 and TRBJ2-6; D remains ambiguous. Germline assignment: CDR1 SNHLY and CDR2 FYNNEI. The CDR3 is 15 amino acids. V was shortened by 8 bases and J by 2 bases, with 13 bases between the two germline ends. CDR3: CASRRGVPGANVLTF. The CDR3 DNA reads as TGTGCCAGCCGCCGAGGAGTACCTGGGGCCAACGTCCTGACTTTC. Full variable domain (missing parts from reference TRBV2 and TRBJ2-6): EPEVTQTPSHQVTQMGQEVILRCVPISNHLYFYWYRQILGQKVEFLVSFYNNEISEKSEIFDDQFSVERPDGSNFTLKIRSTKLEDSAMYFCASRRGVPGANVLTFGAGSRLTVL.

This sequence joins TRBV6-1 and TRBJ1-6, with TRBD1 identical over 9 bases. Germline CDR1 is MNHNS and CDR2 is SASEGT. V gave up 6 bases and J gave up 8 bases; unmatched junction bases: 8. CDR3 length: 15 residues. The DNA for the CDR3 is TGTGCCAGCAGGCCAAGGACAGGGGCCGATTCACCCCTCCACTTT. Its protein product is CASRPRTGADSPLHF.

This chain links TRBV6-5 with TRBJ2-1, with D tentatively TRBD1 or TRBD2 (5 bases each). Deletions cut 0 bases from V and 0 bases from J, with 12 bases between. Germline lookup yields CDR1 MNHEY and CDR2 SVGAGI. The CDR3 sequence is 17 residues long. CDR3 coding DNA: TGTGCCAGCAGTTACTCCCCAGGGAGTGTCTCCTACAATGAGCAGTTCTTC. The encoded protein is CASSYSPGSVSYNEQFF.

A few counts support this clone. This chain links TRBV19 with TRBJ2-1; the D is unclear. The V gene lost 5 bases and the J gene lost 10 bases, with 15 bases spanning the gap. The CDR3 is 13 amino acids. Germline loops: CDR1 LNHDA, CDR2 SQIVND (reference sequence). The CDR3 DNA is TGTGCCAGTAGTGCAACAGTCGGGTACGAGCAGTTCTTC. It codes for CASSATVGYEQFF.

This clone was picked up many times. The chain links TRBV29-1 to TRBJ2-7, with unresolved D. This CDR3 contains 13 residues. CDR1 and CDR2 from the germline V gene are SQVTM and ANQGSEA. Trimming left V 3 bases short and J 2 bases short, with 11 bases between. The CDR3 bases are TGCAGCGTTGACCGGGCCGGTACCTACGAGCAGTACTTC. Translation: CSVDRAGTYEQYF.

The chain recombines TRBV11-2 with TRBJ2-3; D not resolved. CDR3 length: 13 amino acids. With 5 bases removed from V and 0 bases from J, the gap between germline ends came to 6 bases. The germline V gene has CDR1 SGHAT and CDR2 FQNNGV. The CDR3 sequence is CASSDGSTDTQYF. CDR3 coding DNA: TGTGCCAGCAGCGATGGGAGCACAGATACGCAGTATTTT.

The genes are TRBV6-1 and TRBJ2-3; 8 nucleotides match TRBD1. CDR1 is MNHNS and CDR2 is SASEGT in the germline V gene. Trimming cost V 6 bases and J 0 bases; bases outside gene matches: 14. The CDR3 has 18 amino acids. This chain's CDR3 is CASSRAIRDRLSTDTQYF. The CDR3 DNA reads as TGTGCCAGCAGCCGAGCTATCCGGGACAGGCTCAGCACAGATACGCAGTATTTT.

The chain links TRBV20-1 to TRBJ2-7; TRBD2 matches at 13 bases. This CDR3 region has 14 residues. Per the germline V gene, CDR1 is DFQATT and CDR2 is SNEGSKA (reference sequence). With 3 bases clipped from V and 3 bases from J, the junction kept 2 bases outside the gene matches. The CDR3 sequence: CSASGTSGVYEQYF. The CDR3 DNA follows: TGCAGTGCTAGTGGGACTAGCGGGGTCTACGAGCAGTACTTC.

This clone appeared a few times. The chain joins TRBV28 to TRBJ1-1; 9 bases agree with TRBD1. CDR1 is MDHEN, CDR2 SYDVKM, per germline. Trimming removed 7 bases from V and 9 bases from J; junction bases left unmatched: 3. CDR3 length: 11 amino acids. CDR3: CASNRGRKAFF. CDR3 nucleotide sequence: TGTGCCAGCAACAGGGGGCGGAAAGCTTTCTTT.

There are many counts of this clone. The genes are TRBV10-3 and TRBJ1-1; the D is unclear. The CDR3 totals 13 residues. V dropped 6 bases and J dropped 5 bases, with 13 bases sitting between them. In germline, CDR1 is ENHRY, CDR2 SYGVKD. CDR3 sequence (DNA): TGTGCCATCAGGCCGACCTTGGGGACTGAAGCTTTCTTT. Translating it yields CAIRPTLGTEAFF.

This sequence joins TRBV10-1 and TRBJ2-6; TRBD1 agrees at 9 bases. Germline V gives CDR1 WNHNN, CDR2 SYGVQD (reference sequence). The CDR3 has 18 residues. V lost 3 bases to trimming and J lost 0 bases; unmatched junction nucleotides: 6. CDR3 residues: CASSEKGTGPSGANVLTF. The CDR3 DNA reads TGCGCCAGCAGTGAAAAAGGGACAGGGCCCTCTGGGGCCAACGTCCTGACTTTC.

The chain uses TRBV19 and TRBJ2-1; D unclear. Trimming took off 10 bases at V and 6 bases at J, with 10 bases between the two ends. Germline lookup yields CDR1 LNHDA and CDR2 SQIVND (reference sequence). The CDR3 is 11 residues long. CDR3 bases: TGTGCCACCGCCGGCGGCAATGAGCAGTTCTTC. As protein: CATAGGNEQFF.

The table lists this clone with many counts. CDR3: CASGSGLQETQYF. The CDR3 nucleotides read TGCGCCAGCGGGAGTGGCCTCCAAGAGACCCAGTACTTC. This chain joins TRBV4-3 and TRBJ2-5; a possible D gene is TRBD2 (5 bases). The V end was cut by 8 bases, the J end by 1 base, with 11 bases between. Germline V gene lookup returns CDR1 LGHNA and CDR2 YSLEER. The CDR3 runs 13 residues.

This clone is deemed medium-sized. Other DNA variants within this sample encode the same CDR3. This chain links TRBV20-1 with TRBJ2-7; 7 bases line up with TRBD2. V lost 6 bases and J lost 3; bases outside the gene matches: 8. Germline loops: CDR1 DFQATT, CDR2 SNEGSKA (reference sequence). CDR3 length: 13 residues. CDR3 region: CSATGLDHYEQYF. The CDR3 DNA sequence: TGCAGTGCCACCGGACTAGACCACTACGAGCAGTACTTC.

This clone has more than one count but fewer than ten. The rearrangement uses TRBV6-4 and TRBJ2-3; TRBD2 might be the D (5 bases). This CDR3 is 14 amino acids long. Between the trimmed V and J ends, which lost 0 bases and 14 bases, there was a span of 18 bases. Germline V gene data show CDR1 as MRHNA and CDR2 as SNTAGT. The chain's CDR3 is CASSDSTSGPGLYF. In nucleotides, the CDR3 is TGTGCCAGCAGTGACTCGACAAGCGGTCCGGGGTTGTATTTT.

The genes are TRBV6-1 and TRBJ2-2; TRBD2 matches at 8 bases. CDR1 is MNHNS, CDR2 SASEGT, per germline. V shed 8 bases and J 4 bases; nucleotides not matched to a gene: 6. The length of the CDR3 is 14 residues. The CDR3 DNA is TGTGCCAGCCGAAGCGGGAGTTTCACCGGGGAGCTGTTTTTT. Amino acid sequence: CASRSGSFTGELFF.

V and J are TRBV7-3 and TRBJ1-1; the D is unclear. This CDR3 is built from 13 residues. The V gene lost 2 bases and the J gene lost 4 bases, with 8 bases spanning the gap. In germline, CDR1 is SGHTA, CDR2 FQGTGA. DNA of the CDR3: TGTGCCAGCAGCTTATCGGCGGGCACTGAAGCTTTCTTT. Translating it yields CASSLSAGTEAFF.